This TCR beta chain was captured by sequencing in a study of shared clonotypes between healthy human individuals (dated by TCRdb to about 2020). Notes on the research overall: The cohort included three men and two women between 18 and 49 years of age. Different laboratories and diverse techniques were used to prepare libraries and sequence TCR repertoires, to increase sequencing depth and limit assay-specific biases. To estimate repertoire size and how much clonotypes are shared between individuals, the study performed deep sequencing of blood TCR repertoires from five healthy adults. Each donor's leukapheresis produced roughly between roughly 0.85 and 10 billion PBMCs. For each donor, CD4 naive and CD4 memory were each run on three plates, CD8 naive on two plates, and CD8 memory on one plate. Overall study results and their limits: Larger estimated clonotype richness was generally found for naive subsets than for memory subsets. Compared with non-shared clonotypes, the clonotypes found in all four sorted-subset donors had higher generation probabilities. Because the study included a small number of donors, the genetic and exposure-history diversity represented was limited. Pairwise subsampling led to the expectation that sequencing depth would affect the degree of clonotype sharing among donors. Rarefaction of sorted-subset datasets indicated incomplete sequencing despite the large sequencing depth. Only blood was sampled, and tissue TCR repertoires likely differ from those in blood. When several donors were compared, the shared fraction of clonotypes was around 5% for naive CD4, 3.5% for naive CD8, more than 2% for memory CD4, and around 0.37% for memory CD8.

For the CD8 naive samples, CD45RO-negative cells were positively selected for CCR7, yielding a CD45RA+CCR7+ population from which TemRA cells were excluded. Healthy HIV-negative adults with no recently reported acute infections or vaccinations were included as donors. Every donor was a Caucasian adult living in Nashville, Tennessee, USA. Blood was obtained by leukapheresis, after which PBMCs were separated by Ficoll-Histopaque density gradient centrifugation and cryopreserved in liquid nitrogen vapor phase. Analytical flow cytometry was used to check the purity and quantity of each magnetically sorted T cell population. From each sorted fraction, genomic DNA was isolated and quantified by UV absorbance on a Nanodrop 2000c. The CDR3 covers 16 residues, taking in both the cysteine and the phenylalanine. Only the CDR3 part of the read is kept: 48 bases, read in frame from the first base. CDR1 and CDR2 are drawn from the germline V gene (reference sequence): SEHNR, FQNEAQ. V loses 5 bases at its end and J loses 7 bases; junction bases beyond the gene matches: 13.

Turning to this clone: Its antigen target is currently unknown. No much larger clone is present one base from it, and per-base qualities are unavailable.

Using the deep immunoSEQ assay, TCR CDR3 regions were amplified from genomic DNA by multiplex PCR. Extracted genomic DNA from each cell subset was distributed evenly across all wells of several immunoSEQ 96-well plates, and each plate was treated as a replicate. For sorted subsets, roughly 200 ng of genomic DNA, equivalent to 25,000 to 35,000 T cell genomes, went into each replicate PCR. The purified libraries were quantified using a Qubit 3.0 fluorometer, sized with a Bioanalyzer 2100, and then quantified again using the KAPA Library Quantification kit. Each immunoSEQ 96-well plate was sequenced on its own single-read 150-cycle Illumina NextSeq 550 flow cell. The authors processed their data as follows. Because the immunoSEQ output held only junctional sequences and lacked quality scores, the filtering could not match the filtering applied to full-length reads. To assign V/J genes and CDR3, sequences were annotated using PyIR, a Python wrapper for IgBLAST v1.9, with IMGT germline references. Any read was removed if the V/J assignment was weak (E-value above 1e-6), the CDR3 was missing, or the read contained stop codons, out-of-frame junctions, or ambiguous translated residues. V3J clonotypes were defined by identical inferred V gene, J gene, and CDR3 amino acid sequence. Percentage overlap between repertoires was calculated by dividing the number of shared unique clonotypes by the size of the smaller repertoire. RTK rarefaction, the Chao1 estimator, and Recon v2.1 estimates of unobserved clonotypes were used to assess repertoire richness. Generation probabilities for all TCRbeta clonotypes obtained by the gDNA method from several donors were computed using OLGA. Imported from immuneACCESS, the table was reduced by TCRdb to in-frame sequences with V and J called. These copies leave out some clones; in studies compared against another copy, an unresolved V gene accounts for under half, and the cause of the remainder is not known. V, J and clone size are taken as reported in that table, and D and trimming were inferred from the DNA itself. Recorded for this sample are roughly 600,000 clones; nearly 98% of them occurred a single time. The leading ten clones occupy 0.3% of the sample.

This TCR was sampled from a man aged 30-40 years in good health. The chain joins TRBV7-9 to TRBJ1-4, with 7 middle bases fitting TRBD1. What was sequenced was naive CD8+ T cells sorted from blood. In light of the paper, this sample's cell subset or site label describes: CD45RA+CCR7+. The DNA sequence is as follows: TGTGCCAGCAGCCAGTCCCTAAGGGGGCGGGTTGAAAAACTGTTTTTT. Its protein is CASSQSLRGRVEKLFF.